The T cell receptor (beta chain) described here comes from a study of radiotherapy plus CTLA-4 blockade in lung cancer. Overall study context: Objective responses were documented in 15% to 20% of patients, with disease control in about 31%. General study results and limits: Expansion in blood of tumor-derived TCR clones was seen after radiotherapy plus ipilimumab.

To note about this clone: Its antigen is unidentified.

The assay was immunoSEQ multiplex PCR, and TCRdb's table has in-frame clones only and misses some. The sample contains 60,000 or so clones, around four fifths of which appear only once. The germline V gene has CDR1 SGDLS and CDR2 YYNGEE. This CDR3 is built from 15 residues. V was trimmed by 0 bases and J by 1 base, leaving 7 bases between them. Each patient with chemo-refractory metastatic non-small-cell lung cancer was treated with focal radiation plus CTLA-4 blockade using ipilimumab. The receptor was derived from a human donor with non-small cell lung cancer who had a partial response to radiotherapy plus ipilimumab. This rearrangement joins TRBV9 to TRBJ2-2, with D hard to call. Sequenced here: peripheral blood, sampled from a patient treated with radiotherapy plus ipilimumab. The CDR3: CASSVATENTGELFF. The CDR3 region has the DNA TGTGCCAGCAGCGTAGCTACAGAGAACACCGGGGAGCTGTTTTTT.